These 16 T cell receptor beta chains came from one sample sequenced in a study of T-cell reconstitution after alpha-beta-depleted transplantation in children. TCRbeta library construction was performed incorporating unique molecular identifiers. TCRdb independently ran MiXCR on the PCR reads; one entry per CDR3 protein. This table has 330,000 or so distinct CDR3 sequences, about 9.3% appearing once. Specimen: PBMCs from the stem cell graft donor, collected from the stem cell graft. Receptors were obtained from a human donor who donated a stem cell graft to a child with acute lymphoblastic leukemia.

V usage is TRBV3-1 and J usage is TRBJ1-5; 7 bases are shared with TRBD1. Germline values: CDR1 LGHDT, CDR2 YNNKEL (reference sequence). The trim removed 4 bases at V and 4 bases at J, leaving 7 bases unmatched. The CDR3 is 15 amino acids. The CDR3 DNA sequence: TGTGCCAGCAGCCTACTCGGGACAGATAATCAGCCCCAGCATTTT. As protein: CASSLLGTDNQPQHF.

This clonotype was recorded many times. This chain connects TRBV7-9 to TRBJ1-1; tentative D call: TRBD1 (5 bases). This CDR3 is 14 amino acids long. Germline V CDR1 and CDR2: SEHNR, FQNEAQ (reference sequence). The germline V and J ends were trimmed by 5 bases and 1 base, with 11 bases remaining between them. The CDR3 loop is CASSPGRANTEAFF. CDR3 bases: TGTGCCAGCAGCCCGGGACGGGCGAACACTGAAGCTTTCTTT.

This clonotype has at least ten counts. The chain joins TRBV7-2 to TRBJ2-7; the D gene is possibly TRBD2 (6 bases). Between the trimmed V and J ends, which lost 1 base and 0 bases, there was a span of 13 bases. Germline V gives CDR1 SGHTA, CDR2 FQGNSA. This CDR3 has 16 amino acids. CDR3 loop: CASSLEASVSSYEQYF. DNA for the CDR3: TGTGCCAGCAGCTTAGAGGCTAGCGTCAGCTCCTACGAGCAGTACTTC.

This clonotype was seen more than once but under ten times. The chain has TRBV5-1 and TRBJ2-4; D possibly corresponds to TRBD2 (7 bases). The CDR3 totals 14 residues. Germline loops: CDR1 SGHRS, CDR2 YFSETQ. Trimming removed 0 bases from V and 8 bases from J, with 12 bases in between. Here the CDR3 reads CASSLGEGEDIQYF. CDR3 bases: TGCGCCAGCAGCTTGGGGGAGGGGGAGGACATTCAGTACTTC.

J is TRBJ1-6 and V is TRBV6-1, with D perhaps TRBD1 (5 bases). CDR1 is MNHNS, CDR2 SASEGT, per germline. Trimming removed 6 bases at V and 0 bases at J, with 9 bases between. The CDR3 has 15 residues. The CDR3 sequence: CASSSGISYNSPLHF. CDR3 in DNA: TGTGCCAGCAGCTCAGGGATCTCCTATAATTCACCCCTCCACTTT.

This clonotype was recorded at least ten times. The gene calls are TRBV28 and TRBJ2-7; 10 bases line up with TRBD2. Trimming cost V 5 bases and J 5 bases; bases outside gene matches: 12. The CDR3 has 16 amino acids. Germline V gene data show CDR1 as MDHEN and CDR2 as SYDVKM. The CDR3 nucleotides are TGTGCCAGCAGTCCGGATCTAGCGGGAGTGCTCGACGAGCAGTACTTC. This sequence encodes CASSPDLAGVLDEQYF.

The V call is TRBV27, the J call TRBJ2-7; TRBD1 is a possible D gene (6 bases). There are 12 residues in the CDR3. Germline V gene data show CDR1 as MNHEY and CDR2 as SMNVEV (reference sequence). The V end lost 4 bases, the J end lost 6 bases, and 10 bases lay between the germline ends. The DNA of the CDR3 is TGTGCCAGCAGTTGGCAGGGGCGCGAGCAGTACTTC. It yields the protein CASSWQGREQYF.

This clonotype was recorded at least ten times. The chain recombines TRBV5-5 with TRBJ2-7; D might be TRBD2 (6 bases). The CDR3 totals 14 residues. The V gene's germline CDR1 is SGHKS and CDR2 YYEKEE (reference sequence). Trimming cost V 1 base and J 4 bases, with 12 bases left between them. The CDR3 DNA reads TGTGCCAGCAGCTTGACCGGGACTCTTTACGAGCAGTACTTC. It is translated as CASSLTGTLYEQYF.

A few counts support this clonotype. The V gene is TRBV4-1, the J gene TRBJ1-2; D gene ambiguous. Germline V gene data show CDR1 as MGHRA and CDR2 as YSYEKL. V was pared by 6 bases and J by 8 bases, with 19 bases between. There are 14 residues in the CDR3. The CDR3 loop reads CASSRNPGRWGYTF. The CDR3 bases are TGCGCCAGCAGTCGAAATCCAGGCCGATGGGGCTACACCTTC.

The J gene is TRBJ2-7, the V gene TRBV7-8; no clear D. V lost 5 bases and J 6 bases, leaving 14 bases between the germline ends. CDR1 and CDR2 (germline): SGHVS, FQNEAQ. The CDR3 runs to 13 residues. The CDR3 region is CASSLRRNGEQYF. The CDR3, as DNA: TGTGCCAGCAGCCTTAGGCGGAACGGCGAGCAGTACTTC.

The V gene is TRBV20-1, the J gene TRBJ2-5; D perhaps matches TRBD2 (5 bases). Germline CDR1 is DFQATT and CDR2 is SNEGSKA (reference sequence). The V gene lost 6 bases and the J gene lost 5 bases, with 16 bases spanning the gap. This CDR3 has 13 residues. The CDR3 region is CSAQRTLRETQYF. The CDR3 DNA is TGCAGTGCCCAGAGGACTCTGAGGGAGACCCAGTACTTC.

This rearrangement joins TRBV12-3 or TRBV12-4 to TRBJ1-5, with D possibly being TRBD1 (5 bases). The CDR3 runs to 15 residues. V was pared by 1 base and J by 3 bases, with 10 bases between. The CDR3 spells CASSLGAGYNQPQHF. The CDR3 DNA reads TGTGCCAGCAGTTTAGGCGCAGGGTACAATCAGCCCCAGCATTTT.

V usage is TRBV7-9 and J usage is TRBJ2-5; TRBD1 matches at 9 bases. Germline lookup yields CDR1 SEHNR and CDR2 FQNEAQ (reference sequence). The CDR3 sequence is 16 residues long. Trimming at V came to 1 base and at J to 4 bases, leaving 7 bases not matched to a gene. As DNA, the CDR3 is TGTGCCAGCAGCTTAGAAGGACAGGGGTATGGAGAGACCCAGTACTTC. Translating gives CASSLEGQGYGETQYF.

At least ten counts were recorded for this clonotype. The chain has TRBV12-3 or TRBV12-4 and TRBJ1-5; D is ambiguous. The V end was cut by 3 bases, the J end by 6 bases, with 15 bases between. This CDR3 region has 15 residues. The CDR3 sequence: CASSFSAAALQPQHF. The CDR3 DNA is TGTGCCAGCAGTTTCTCGGCAGCCGCCCTTCAGCCCCAGCATTTT.

This chain connects TRBV12-3 or TRBV12-4 to TRBJ1-1; a possible D gene is TRBD1 (5 bases). Trimming removed 6 bases at V and 0 bases at J, with 11 bases between. The CDR3 is 14 amino acids. CDR3 loop: CASRTTDMNTEAFF. CDR3 nucleotide sequence: TGTGCCAGCAGGACGACAGATATGAACACTGAAGCTTTCTTT.

This chain joins TRBV7-9 and TRBJ2-2, with 9 bases lining up with TRBD2. This CDR3 contains 16 residues. With 2 bases clipped from V and 1 base from J, the junction kept 2 bases outside the gene matches. Germline loops: CDR1 SEHNR, CDR2 FQNEAQ (reference sequence). The CDR3, as DNA: TGTGCCAGCAGCTTACTAGCGGGGATGAACACCGGGGAGCTGTTTTTT. Translated, it gives CASSLLAGMNTGELFF.